This TCR beta chain is from a study of T cells in Graves' hyperthyroidism and ophthalmopathy (dated by TCRdb to the late 2010s). Turning to the overall study: Peripheral blood samples were taken at initial diagnosis, before any treatment was given. Following sampling, methimazole starting at 30 mg daily was given to hyperthyroidism patients, and high-dose intravenous methylprednisolone was given to ophthalmopathy patients. To identify distinguishing TCR V-J signatures, a discovery cohort of around 100 patients was used, comprising under 45 with Graves' ophthalmopathy and approximately 57 with stable Graves' hyperthyroidism. The study also compared thyroid tissue and blood T-cell repertoires from about six Graves' hyperthyroidism patients. The 100 or so discovery patients were randomly split 7:3 into training and test sets. The paper reports TCR Vbeta CDR3 sequencing of some 140 peripheral blood samples: under 45 ophthalmopathy, 70 to 85 hyperthyroidism and roughly 17 progressor patients. Prospective prediction of ophthalmopathy was tested in an independent validation cohort of some 19 hyperthyroidism patients and 15 to 17 patients who later progressed to ophthalmopathy. Findings and caveats that apply to the study as a whole: Most expanded thyroid clonotypes (frequency above 0.001) were also found in blood, which suggests that blood repertoires may mirror thyroid immune responses. In validation, progression to ophthalmopathy was predicted by the model with about 70% sensitivity and 72% to 80% specificity, a median of roughly six months before onset. A 13 V-J signature model separated ophthalmopathy from stable hyperthyroidism, with nearly 90% sensitivity and around 84% specificity in cross-validation and 80%/75% in testing. Sample size was not statistically predetermined, and blinding of investigators to group allocation was not performed.

Comment on this clonotype: The antigen it binds to is not known. Base qualities are not recorded, but no much larger clone differs from it by a single base.

Amplification of TCR beta CDR3 regions was carried out from RNA transcripts. A first-round RT-PCR of the TCR CDR3 used the HTBI primer set with the Qiagen OneStep RT-PCR kit. The libraries were constructed in a second round of multiplex PCR and then size-selected and purified. The libraries were sequenced on an Illumina HiSeq2000 using paired-end 100 bp reads. The authors' analysis ran thus. SOAPnuke was used to process the raw data, throwing out any read that contained adapters or uncalled bases, had a mean Phred below 15, or lacked an exact constant-primer or identifier match. COPE v1.2.5 was used to merge the high-quality paired reads, and each unique nucleotide sequence was defined as a clonotype. MiTCR v1.1 was used to align the clonotypes against IMGT TRBV, TRBD and TRBJ reference segments. Analysis was restricted to V-J combinations with a frequency above 0.0001, which covered 98% to 99.2% of repertoires. The TCS score was defined as F50 (clonal expansion) divided by E x V (chaos), with BLOSUM62-based TCRdist calculated between CDR3 peptides within each V-J. Welch's t-statistics and random forest reduced several hundred V-J features to around 14, which were used in a naive Bayes classifier (R e1071). TCRdb reprocessed the public reads (quality trimming at Q25 with fastp, clone calling with MiXCR) and kept in-frame beta chains. A single entry per CDR3 protein holds the most common genes and DNA from its merged rows. TCRdb's processing, not the authors' own work, is the source of the V and J calls. This sample gives about 600,000 distinct CDR3 sequences in total; over 12% of them show up just once. The ten biggest clones cover 6.5% to 9% of the sample.

Ophthalmopathy patients had moderately to severely active disease, Clinical Activity Score of at least 3, NOSPECS grade of at least 4, and duration under 3 months. Exclusion was applied to patients with uncontrolled infections, other autoimmune diseases, pregnancy or lactation. Diagnoses were established on the basis of clinical symptoms, serum thyroxine and TRAb, thyroid ultrasound, and orbital computed tomography. PBMCs were separated from 7.5 to 10 ml of fresh peripheral blood using Ficoll-Paque density gradient centrifugation. Trizol reagent was used to extract total RNA, and RNA quality was then checked on an Agilent 2100 Bioanalyzer. Measured from the cysteine to the phenylalanine, the CDR3 is 13 residues long. The entry retains the CDR3 DNA only, 39 bases that are in frame from base 1. For CDR1 and CDR2, the germline V gene lists LGHNA and YSLEER. V lost 3 bases and J lost 11 bases, and the count of bases not matched to a germline gene is 7.

The rearrangement combines TRBV4-3 with TRBJ1-1, and 9 bases in between align with TRBD1. The receptor's source is a young woman with Graves' ophthalmopathy. The source material was blood. The CDR3 corresponds to CASSQDRGLGAFF. The DNA is as follows: TGCGCCAGCAGCCAGGACAGGGGACTTGGGGCTTTCTTT.